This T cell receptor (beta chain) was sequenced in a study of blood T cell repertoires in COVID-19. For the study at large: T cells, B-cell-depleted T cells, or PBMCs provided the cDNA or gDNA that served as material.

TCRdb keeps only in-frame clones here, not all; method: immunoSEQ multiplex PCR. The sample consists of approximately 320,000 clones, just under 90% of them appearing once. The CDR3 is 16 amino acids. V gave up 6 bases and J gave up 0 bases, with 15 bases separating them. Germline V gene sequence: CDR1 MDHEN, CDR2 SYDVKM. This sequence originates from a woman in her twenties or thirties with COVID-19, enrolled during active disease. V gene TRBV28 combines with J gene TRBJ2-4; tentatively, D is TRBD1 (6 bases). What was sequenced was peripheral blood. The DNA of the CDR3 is TGTGCCAGCAGAGGAACAGGGCCGTCAGCCAAAAACATTCAGTACTTC. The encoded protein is CASRGTGPSAKNIQYF.